Sequencing of this T cell receptor (beta chain) was carried out in a study of blood T cells in healthy people across ages. The wider study: Using template switching, researchers captured about one barcoded beta molecule for each two T cells. Study observations and caveats: Older age coincided with a roughly linear decline in TCR beta diversity per million T cells.

This clonotype was recorded at least ten times. Antigen unknown. The authors ran a second PCR of about 7 to 11 cycles using a sample-barcoded 5' primer and a J-beta primer mix. Each of the samples gave a minimum of 2.5 million paired-end reads that contained CDR3. TCRdb ran MiXCR on the 5' RACE reads and lists one entry per CDR3 protein. The sample holds hundreds of thousands of distinct CDR3 sequences, approximately 31% seen once. Donors gave around 10 milliliters of peripheral blood apiece. Germline-derived CDR1 and CDR2 are MDHEN and SYDVKM. The CDR3 has 15 amino acids. V was clipped by 6 bases and J by 1 base; unmatched bases: 6.

The source is an elderly woman in good health. Sequenced sample: blood. The J gene is TRBJ2-3, the V gene TRBV28; 8 bases are shared with TRBD2. CDR3: CASSFSAGGTDTQYF. The CDR3 coding sequence is TGTGCCAGCAGCTTTTCAGCGGGGGGCACAGATACGCAGTATTTT.